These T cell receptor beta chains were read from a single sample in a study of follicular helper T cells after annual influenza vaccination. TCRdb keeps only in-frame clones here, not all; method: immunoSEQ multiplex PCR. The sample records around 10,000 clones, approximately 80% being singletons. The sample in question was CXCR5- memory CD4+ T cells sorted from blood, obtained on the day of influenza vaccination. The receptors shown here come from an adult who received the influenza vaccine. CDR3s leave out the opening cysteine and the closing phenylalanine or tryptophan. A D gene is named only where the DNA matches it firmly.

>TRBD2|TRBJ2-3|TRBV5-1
ASSLGTSGLTDTQY
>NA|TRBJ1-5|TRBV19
ASSYRGGLRNQPQH
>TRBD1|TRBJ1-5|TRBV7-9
ASSPKGGTGDQPQH
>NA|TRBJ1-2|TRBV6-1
ASSETGGRLAGYT
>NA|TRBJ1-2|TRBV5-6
ASSWAGEGYT
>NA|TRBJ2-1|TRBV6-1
ASRGFGEQF
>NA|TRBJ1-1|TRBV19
ASDIGRNTEAF
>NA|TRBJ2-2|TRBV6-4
ASSDGAYEELF
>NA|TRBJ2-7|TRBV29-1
SVVFGVLREQY
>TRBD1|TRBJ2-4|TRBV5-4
ASSWTGMAKNIQY
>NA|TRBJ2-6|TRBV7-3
ASSAYRGPPSGANVLT
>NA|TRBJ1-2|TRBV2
ASSVFLGADGYT
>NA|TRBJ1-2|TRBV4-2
ASSQDTTDLYGYT
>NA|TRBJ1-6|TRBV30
AWSAGRRFSPLH
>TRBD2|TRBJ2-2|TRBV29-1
SVVGLAGYGGELF
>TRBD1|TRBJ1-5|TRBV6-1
ASSEATTGAGWPQH
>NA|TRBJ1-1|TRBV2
ASRNRVGGTEAF
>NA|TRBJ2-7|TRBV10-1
ASSESGRAGEQY
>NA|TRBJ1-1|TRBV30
AWIIQGPENTEAF
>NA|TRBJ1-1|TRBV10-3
AIRDIGGGGTEAF
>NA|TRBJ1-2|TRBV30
AWSGGFYGYT
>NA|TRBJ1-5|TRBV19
ASSFRNQPQH
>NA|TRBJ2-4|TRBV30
AWRPTGLGAKNIQY
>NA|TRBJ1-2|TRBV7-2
ASSLGVKGYT
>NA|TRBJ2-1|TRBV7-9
ASSFFLTGEVREQF
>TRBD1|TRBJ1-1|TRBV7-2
ASSQTGGGFNTEAF
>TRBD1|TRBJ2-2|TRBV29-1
SVQSLTGVAGELF
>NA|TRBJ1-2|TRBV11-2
ASSLDPRGGRVKDGYT
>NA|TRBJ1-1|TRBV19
ASSGPSGLSGTEAF
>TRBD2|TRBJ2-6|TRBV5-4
ASSLVIAGGSGANVLT
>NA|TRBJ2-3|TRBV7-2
ASSLRGGTTNGDTQY
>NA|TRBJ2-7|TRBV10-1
ASSASYEQY
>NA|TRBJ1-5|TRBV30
AWVQRRNQPQH
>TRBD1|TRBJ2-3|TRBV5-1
ASRAGGSTDTQY
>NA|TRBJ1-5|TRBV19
ASSMGGAGQPQH
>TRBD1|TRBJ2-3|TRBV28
ASRGPGTGIATQY
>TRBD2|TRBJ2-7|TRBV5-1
ASNGAGDEQY
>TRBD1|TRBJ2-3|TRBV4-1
ASSQDRGGQTDTQY
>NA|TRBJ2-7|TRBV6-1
ASSDRGNEQY
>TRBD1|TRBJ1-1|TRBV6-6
ASRTGEGTEAF